A selection of T cell receptor beta chains follows, all from one sample in a study of cytomegalovirus exposure and HLA in healthy donors. The repertoire was sequenced with immunoSEQ multiplex PCR; TCRdb's copy has only in-frame clones and lacks some. This table has 90,000 or so clones, 85% appearing once. The specimen was PBMCs. The receptors originated from a man aged 18 to 29 in good health and CMV-seropositive. The CDR3 runs from the conserved cysteine through the conserved F or W. Fields, in order: V gene, J gene, D gene, clone size, CDR3 DNA, CDR3 protein. D genes are given only for firm matches. Clone size appears in some rows only: once, few, many, or a class for an expanded clone.

V: TRBV2; J: TRBJ1-2; D: TRBD1; size: -; DNA: TGTGCCAGCAGCGGACAGGGGTATGGCTACACCTTC; CDR3: CASSGQGYGYTF
V: TRBV6-5; J: TRBJ2-1; D: TRBD2; size: -; DNA: TGTGCCAGCAGTCGAGCGGGGGATCTTCGGGATGAGCAGTTCTTC; CDR3: CASSRAGDLRDEQFF
V: TRBV10-3; J: TRBJ2-1; D: -; size: -; DNA: TGTGCCATCCAGACAGACGGCAATGAGCAGTTCTTC; CDR3: CAIQTDGNEQFF
V: TRBV5-6; J: TRBJ1-5; D: -; size: -; DNA: TGTGCCAGCAGCAGATACGGGGAGCCCCAGCATTTT; CDR3: CASSRYGEPQHF
V: TRBV19; J: TRBJ2-1; D: TRBD2; size: -; DNA: TGTGCCAGTAGTATTGGCACTAGCGGGATCTACAATGAGCAGTTCTTC; CDR3: CASSIGTSGIYNEQFF
V: TRBV29-1; J: TRBJ1-5; D: -; size: -; DNA: TGCAGCGTTGAACAGGGAGGAGGTCAGCCCCAGCATTTT; CDR3: CSVEQGGGQPQHF
V: TRBV5-1; J: TRBJ2-5; D: -; size: -; DNA: TGCGCCAGCAGCTTGGGGGCAGCCCAAGAGACCCAGTACTTC; CDR3: CASSLGAAQETQYF
V: TRBV28; J: TRBJ2-1; D: TRBD1; size: -; DNA: TGTGCCAGCAGTTCCCTCGGACAGGGAACCTACAATGAGCAGTTCTTC; CDR3: CASSSLGQGTYNEQFF
V: TRBV5-1; J: TRBJ1-1; D: -; size: once; DNA: TGCGCCAGCACACTGACAGGTGCGAACACTGAAGCTTTCTTT; CDR3: CASTLTGANTEAFF
V: TRBV6-1; J: TRBJ2-5; D: TRBD2; size: many; DNA: TGTGCCAGCAGTGAAATAGCGGGAGAGCAAGAGACCCAGTACTTC; CDR3: CASSEIAGEQETQYF
V: TRBV9; J: TRBJ2-7; D: -; size: -; DNA: TGTGCCAGCAGCGTATCGGGGGAAAACTACGAGCAGTACTTC; CDR3: CASSVSGENYEQYF
V: TRBV7-9; J: TRBJ2-3; D: TRBD1; size: -; DNA: TGTGCCAGCAGCGGGACAGCGATTAGCACAGATACGCAGTATTTT; CDR3: CASSGTAISTDTQYF
V: TRBV2; J: TRBJ1-2; D: TRBD1; size: -; DNA: TGTGCCAGCAGCCCGGGACAGGGATATGGCTACACCTTC; CDR3: CASSPGQGYGYTF
V: TRBV4-1; J: TRBJ1-4; D: TRBD1; size: -; DNA: TGCGCCAGCAGCCGGCAATCCGGGACAGGGGATGAAAAACTGTTTTTT; CDR3: CASSRQSGTGDEKLFF
V: TRBV28; J: TRBJ1-4; D: TRBD1; size: -; DNA: TGTGCCAGCAGATACAGGACAGGGGACGCAACTAATGAAAAACTGTTTTTT; CDR3: CASRYRTGDATNEKLFF
V: TRBV6-5; J: TRBJ1-3; D: TRBD1; size: -; DNA: TGTGCCAGCTGCTTAGGGACAGACTCTGGAAACACCATATATTTT; CDR3: CASCLGTDSGNTIYF
V: TRBV14; J: TRBJ2-1; D: -; size: -; DNA: TGTGCCAGCAGCCCGGCTAGCCTAATAGGTGAGCAGTTCTTC; CDR3: CASSPASLIGEQFF
V: TRBV5-6; J: TRBJ2-1; D: -; size: -; DNA: TGTGCCAGCAGCTTGCAAGGGGCGTATGAGCAGTTCTTC; CDR3: CASSLQGAYEQFF
V: TRBV5-1; J: TRBJ1-3; D: -; size: -; DNA: TGCGCCAGCAGCTTGGTGGGGGCCTCTGGAAACACCATATATTTT; CDR3: CASSLVGASGNTIYF
V: TRBV10-3; J: TRBJ1-1; D: -; size: few; DNA: TGTGCCATCAGTGCGACAGAGGAGAACACTGAAGCTTTCTTT; CDR3: CAISATEENTEAFF
V: TRBV11-3; J: TRBJ2-3; D: -; size: -; DNA: TGTGCCAGCAGCTTCGGAGGGTTAGGTAGCACAGATACGCAGTATTTT; CDR3: CASSFGGLGSTDTQYF
V: TRBV29-1; J: TRBJ2-1; D: -; size: -; DNA: TGCAGCGTAGCCTTTAGCGGCAATGAGCAGTTCTTC; CDR3: CSVAFSGNEQFF
V: TRBV6-6; J: TRBJ2-1; D: -; size: few; DNA: TGTGCCAGCAGTTACTCTTCGGGGAACAATGAGCAGTTCTTC; CDR3: CASSYSSGNNEQFF
V: TRBV25-1; J: TRBJ2-2; D: -; size: -; DNA: TGTGCCAGCAGTGAATACCACCAGGCCGGGGAGCTGTTTTTT; CDR3: CASSEYHQAGELFF
V: TRBV6-5; J: TRBJ2-3; D: -; size: -; DNA: TGTGCCAGCACCAGGACGGGAGGCACAGATACGCAGTATTTT; CDR3: CASTRTGGTDTQYF
V: TRBV19; J: TRBJ2-1; D: TRBD2; size: -; DNA: TGTGCCAGCCGGACTAGCGGGAGAGGGAACACTCAGTTCTTC; CDR3: CASRTSGRGNTQFF
V: TRBV20-1; J: TRBJ1-3; D: -; size: -; DNA: TGCAGTGCTAGAGACCAAAACACCATATATTTT; CDR3: CSARDQNTIYF
V: TRBV5-1; J: TRBJ1-2; D: -; size: -; DNA: TGCGCCAGCAGCTTGGAGGGGGAAAGCTTCTATGGCTACACCTTC; CDR3: CASSLEGESFYGYTF
V: TRBV11-2; J: TRBJ2-1; D: TRBD2; size: once; DNA: TGTGCCAGCAGCTTTGAACTAGCGGGAGTATTCCATGAGCAGTTCTTC; CDR3: CASSFELAGVFHEQFF
V: TRBV2; J: TRBJ1-1; D: -; size: -; DNA: TGTGCCAGCCGGCAGGGGACAAACTCGGCTGAAGCTTTCTTT; CDR3: CASRQGTNSAEAFF
V: TRBV5-8; J: TRBJ2-2; D: TRBD2; size: -; DNA: TGTGCCAGCAGCTTGGTGACTAGCGGACGAGGCACCGGGGAGCTGTTTTTT; CDR3: CASSLVTSGRGTGELFF
V: TRBV13; J: TRBJ2-5; D: TRBD1; size: -; DNA: TGTGCCAGCAGCCTTAGGTCAGGGGGACAAGAGACCCAGTACTTC; CDR3: CASSLRSGGQETQYF
V: TRBV19; J: TRBJ1-3; D: TRBD1; size: -; DNA: TGTGCCAGTAGCCGACAGGGGATTGGAAACACCATATATTTT; CDR3: CASSRQGIGNTIYF
V: TRBV28; J: TRBJ2-3; D: -; size: -; DNA: TGTGCCAGCAGTGCCGGCAGGGTTTGGTACACAGATACGCAGTATTTT; CDR3: CASSAGRVWYTDTQYF
V: TRBV5-1; J: TRBJ2-2; D: TRBD1; size: -; DNA: TGCGCCAGCAGCTCAAGGGGGCCGGGCGGGGAGCTGTTTTTT; CDR3: CASSSRGPGGELFF
V: TRBV30; J: TRBJ2-3; D: -; size: -; DNA: TGTGCCTGGACCACGGTTGGTACGCAGTATTTT; CDR3: CAWTTVGTQYF
V: TRBV28; J: TRBJ2-1; D: TRBD2; size: -; DNA: TGTGCCAGCAGACCTAAGCGGGAGGGCCCCTACAATGAGCAGTTCTTC; CDR3: CASRPKREGPYNEQFF